This T cell receptor beta chain was retrieved from a study of blood T cell repertoires in COVID-19. Study-level background: Nucleic acid was either cDNA or gDNA, and it came from T cells, B-cell-depleted T cells, or PBMCs.

The CDR3 extends over 15 amino acids. V lost 7 bases and J lost 9; bases outside the gene matches: 10. Per germline, CDR1 LGHNT and CDR2 FRNRAP. Authors' data handling: Amplification with reference gene primers provided the estimates of nucleated cell counts. Data came from immunoSEQ multiplex PCR; TCRdb stores just in-frame clones and leaves some out. The DNA was the basis for D and trimming; V, J and clone size are from that table. The sample has about 150,000 clones, about 85% seen once. This sequence joins TRBV12-5 and TRBJ2-1, with 12 positions matching TRBD1. The sequencing sample was made of peripheral blood. The clonotype originates from a woman in her sixties with active or convalescent COVID-19. The CDR3 loop reads CASVIGTGGWSEQFF. The CDR3, as DNA: TGTGCTAGTGTGATTGGGACAGGGGGCTGGAGTGAGCAGTTCTTC.